Below are 22 T cell receptor beta chains sequenced from a single sample in a study of CD8+CD57+ T cells in acquired aplastic anemia. The study profiled TCR beta VDJ and CDR3 using genomic DNA as template. TCRdb called the reads again in MiXCR, with one record for every CDR3 protein. The data show approximately 200,000 distinct CDR3 sequences, under 65% seen once. The material sequenced was sorted CD4+, CD8+, or CD8+CD57+ T cells (not recorded which) from PBMCs. Receptor source: a human donor in good health.

The chain carries TRBV20-1 and TRBJ2-1, with 15 bases fitting TRBD2. CDR3 length: 17 residues. Germline-derived CDR1 and CDR2 are DFQATT and SNEGSKA (reference sequence). Germline trimming cut 0 bases from V and 8 bases from J; bases unmatched to any gene: 8. CDR3 DNA: TGCAGTGCTAGAGAGAGGACTAGCGGGGGGGATTACGATGAGCAGTTCTTC. It specifies CSARERTSGGDYDEQFF.

This clonotype was picked up a small number of times. In DNA form, the CDR3 reads TGTGCCAGCAGCCTTACAGGGGGGACAGCTGGCTACACCTTC. Translation gives CASSLTGGTAGYTF. The chain recombines TRBV7-9 with TRBJ1-2; the match to TRBD1 covers 8 bases. With 5 bases clipped from V and 7 bases from J, the junction kept 9 bases outside the gene matches. Germline loops: CDR1 SEHNR, CDR2 FQNEAQ (reference sequence). The CDR3 contains 14 residues.

In this sample, this clonotype turned up many times. The gene calls are TRBV4-1 and TRBJ1-2; D may be TRBD1 (6 bases). Germline lookup yields CDR1 MGHRA and CDR2 YSYEKL. This CDR3 is 14 amino acids long. Trimming pared 3 bases from V and 2 bases from J, leaving 10 bases between. CDR3 sequence (DNA): TGCGCCAGCAGCCATGCCAGGGGCAACTATGGCTACACCTTC. This sequence encodes CASSHARGNYGYTF.

The J gene is TRBJ2-7, the V gene TRBV9; unclear D gene. This CDR3 spans 11 amino acids. Germline CDR1 reads SGDLS; CDR2 reads YYNGEE. DNA of the CDR3: TGTGCTTCCGGTTCGGCCTACGAGCAGTACTTC. It yields the protein CASGSAYEQYF.

The chain combines TRBV6-5 with TRBJ1-2; TRBD1 matches at 8 bases. The trim removed 5 bases at V and 7 bases at J, leaving 9 bases unmatched. The CDR3 has 14 amino acids. Germline V lookup: CDR1 MNHEY, CDR2 SVGAGI. The CDR3 protein is CASSTGGGPGGYTF. CDR3 DNA: TGTGCCAGCAGTACAGGGGGTGGTCCGGGTGGCTACACCTTC.

The rearrangement uses TRBV7-8 and TRBJ1-2; D ambiguous. Germline CDR1 reads SGHVS; CDR2 reads FQNEAQ. Trimming removed 0 bases at V and 6 bases at J, with 8 bases between. This CDR3 spans 13 amino acids. The CDR3 DNA is TGTGCCAGCAGCTTAGCCCTCAGGAATGGCTACACCTTC. Translated: CASSLALRNGYTF.

The chain has TRBV6-4 and TRBJ1-4, with D tentatively TRBD1 (6 bases). Trimming took 5 bases from V and 7 from J, leaving 11 bases between them. Germline CDR1 and CDR2: MRHNA and SNTAGT. This CDR3 is built from 13 residues. CDR3 DNA sequence: TGTGCCAGCAGTTCGGGGGCCGGTGAAAAACTGTTTTTT. It yields the protein CASSSGAGEKLFF.

The chain uses TRBV4-1 and TRBJ1-6; 7 nucleotides agree with TRBD1. The length of the CDR3 is 16 residues. J was trimmed by 10 bases and V by 3 bases; bases with no gene match: 12. Germline V lookup: CDR1 MGHRA, CDR2 YSYEKL. Here the CDR3 reads CASSQDSGQADSPLHF. The CDR3 DNA reads as TGCGCCAGCAGCCAGGACTCCGGACAGGCGGACTCACCCCTCCACTTT.

The rearrangement joins TRBV2 to TRBJ2-1; no reliable D call. V lost 4 bases and J lost 0, with 16 bases in between. Germline V CDR1 and CDR2: SNHLY, FYNNEI. The CDR3 is 17 amino acids. The CDR3: CASSAREVPSSYNEQFF. In DNA, the CDR3 is TGTGCCAGCAGTGCTAGAGAAGTCCCGAGCTCCTACAATGAGCAGTTCTTC.

The chain uses TRBV12-3 or TRBV12-4 and TRBJ2-7, with D maybe TRBD2 (7 bases). V was pared by 6 bases and J by 7 bases, with 22 bases between. This CDR3 has 15 amino acids. CDR3 amino acids: CASSGRGGDAGEQYF. The CDR3 nucleotides read TGTGCCAGCAGCGGACGCGGGGGCGACGCTGGAGAGCAGTACTTC.

The CDR3 nucleotides read TGCGCCAGCAGCTTGGAAGGCATTAATGGGGAGACCCAGTACTTC. Translating it yields CASSLEGINGETQYF. The genes are TRBV5-1 and TRBJ2-5; D is undetermined. Trimming left V 0 bases short and J 5 bases short, with 14 bases between. This CDR3 contains 15 residues. Germline V gene lookup returns CDR1 SGHRS and CDR2 YFSETQ. Variable domain in full (rest from reference TRBV5-1 and TRBJ2-5): KAGVTQTPRYLIKTRGQQVTLSCSPISGHRSVSWYQQTPGQGLQFLFEYFSETQRNKGNFPGRFSGRQFSNSRSEMNVSTLELGDSALYLCASSLEGINGETQYFGPGTRLLVL.

This clonotype was recorded a few times. This chain connects TRBV7-9 to TRBJ1-5; TRBD1 aligns across 7 bases. V lost 5 bases to trimming and J lost 5 bases; unmatched junction nucleotides: 6. Germline-derived CDR1 and CDR2 are SEHNR and FQNEAQ (reference sequence). This CDR3 contains 14 residues. The DNA of the CDR3 is TGTGCCAGCAGCCACGGGACAGAGTATCAGCCCCAGCATTTT. This gives the protein CASSHGTEYQPQHF.

For this clonotype: The CDR3 end shows no conserved phenylalanine or tryptophan, and so a read error is likely. The DNA is left out, because the CDR3 cannot be placed on it with certainty; the CDR3 is given as TCRdb lists it. The chain links TRBV9 to TRBJ2-2; TRBD1 is taken as the D call from the table, unchecked against the DNA. CDR1 and CDR2 from the germline V gene are SGDLS and YYNGEE. The CDR3 numbers 10 amino acids, ends counted. This CDR3 is CASSVAGGGG.

This chain connects TRBV15 to TRBJ2-7; D call uncertain. CDR1 LNHNV and CDR2 YYDKDF come from the germline V gene (reference sequence). V was cut by 3 bases and J by 3 bases, with 12 bases left in between. CDR3 size: 14 residues. CDR3 loop: CATSSLSLYYEQYF. Written as DNA, the CDR3 is TGTGCCACCAGCAGTTTATCGCTCTACTACGAGCAGTACTTC.

This clonotype was observed many times. The V call is TRBV9, the J call TRBJ1-5; possible D gene TRBD1, 5 bases. Trimming cost V 5 bases and J 0 bases, with 12 bases left between them. Per germline, CDR1 SGDLS and CDR2 YYNGEE. This CDR3 comprises 15 residues. Here the CDR3 DNA reads TGTGCCAGCAGGGGGGAGAAGGGTAGCAATCAGCCCCAGCATTTT. It specifies CASRGEKGSNQPQHF.

The chain is built from TRBV9 and TRBJ2-3; 9 bases match TRBD2. The CDR3 consists of 13 residues. The germline V gene has CDR1 SGDLS and CDR2 YYNGEE. V trimming: 6 bases; J trimming: 3 bases; junction bases outside the gene matches: 2. In DNA, the CDR3 is TGTGCCAGCATGGCGGGAGGGACAGATACGCAGTATTTT. Translating it yields CASMAGGTDTQYF.

The chain joins TRBV7-3 to TRBJ2-7, with 9 bases lining up with TRBD1. The germline V gene encodes CDR1 SGHTA and CDR2 FQGTGA. This CDR3 contains 14 residues. J was trimmed by 5 bases and V by 5 bases; bases with no gene match: 7. This chain's CDR3 is CASSNPGQGNEQYF. Written as DNA, the CDR3 is TGTGCCAGCAGCAACCCGGGACAGGGAAACGAGCAGTACTTC.

This clonotype was picked up a small number of times. This rearrangement joins TRBV19 to TRBJ2-7; 8 bases map to TRBD1. V gave up 2 bases and J gave up 2 bases; unmatched junction bases: 5. The CDR3 consists of 15 residues. CDR1 is LNHDA and CDR2 is SQIVND in the germline V gene (reference sequence). The CDR3 sequence is CASSISAGGTYEQYF. The CDR3 DNA is TGTGCCAGTAGTATATCGGCAGGGGGCACCTACGAGCAGTACTTC.

This clonotype has ten or more counts. The J gene is TRBJ2-3, the V gene TRBV24-1, with 11 bases identical to TRBD1. The CDR3 consists of 15 residues. Germline V gene lookup returns CDR1 KGHDR and CDR2 SFDVKD. With V trimmed by 5 bases and J by 4 bases, 4 bases remained unmatched. CDR3 in amino acids: CATSAGTGGPDTQYF. CDR3 bases: TGTGCCACCAGTGCCGGGACAGGGGGTCCAGATACGCAGTATTTT.

As concerns this clonotype: The junction departs from germline at one end; a sequencing error may be responsible. The V and J genes are TRBV6-1 and TRBJ2-7; TRBD2 matches at 13 bases. Germline CDR1 and CDR2: MNHNS and SASEGT. The CDR3 runs 11 residues. The CDR3 sequence is CASLRGLAGSF. The CDR3 bases are TGTGCCAGCCTCCGGGGACTAGCGGGGTCCTTC.

This clonotype was seen repeatedly, ten times or more. The rearrangement joins TRBV5-8 to TRBJ2-3, with 7 nucleotides matching TRBD1. Germline lookup yields CDR1 SGHTS and CDR2 YDEGEE. The ends lost 1 base at V and 4 bases at J; junction bases unmatched: 6. The CDR3 sequence is 15 residues long. CDR3 amino acids: CASSLKGARPDTQYF. The CDR3 DNA reads TGTGCCAGCAGCTTGAAGGGGGCGCGTCCAGATACGCAGTATTTT.

The chain carries TRBV15 and TRBJ1-1; tentative D call: TRBD1 (5 bases). Germline V CDR1 and CDR2: LNHNV, YYDKDF (reference sequence). This CDR3 is built from 14 residues. Between the trimmed V and J ends, which lost 1 base and 4 bases, there was a span of 10 bases. As DNA, the CDR3 is TGTGCCACCAGCAGAGCTTTCGGGGGCACTGAAGCTTTCTTT. As protein: CATSRAFGGTEAFF.